What follows is one T cell receptor (beta chain) and its context. Its matching antigen is unknown. Germline trimming cut 5 bases from V and 7 bases from J; bases unmatched to any gene: 7. Germline V gives CDR1 SGHVS, CDR2 FNYEAQ. CDR3 length equals 13 residues. The sample belongs to a study of PD-1 blockade in classical Hodgkin lymphoma. Autologous stem cell transplantation was followed by relapse in every patient, and brentuximab vedotin exposure varied. Purification of CD4+ T cells from thawed PBMCs was performed via magnetic negative selection. Complete response, partial response or progressive disease constituted the best responses recorded. Measured with immunoSEQ multiplex PCR; TCRdb has only the in-frame clones, and not every one. The sample has around 23,000 clones, about four fifths seen once; the top ten hold approximately 2%. Study-wide results and caveats: Still unresolved is the cause of the repertoire differences, which may be disease activity or prior therapy. Newly diagnosed patients reportedly had lower baseline TCR diversity than healthy donors.

The chain has TRBV7-6 and TRBJ1-1; 7 bases align to TRBD1. Specimen: CD4+ T cells from blood, collected at baseline. The TCR comes from a human donor with classical Hodgkin lymphoma. The CDR3 reads CASSGGGSSEAFF. The DNA of the CDR3 is TGTGCCAGCAGCGGAGGGGGCTCTAGTGAAGCTTTCTTT.